This TCR beta chain was profiled in a study of radiotherapy plus CTLA-4 blockade in lung cancer. Study context: Disease control was seen in about 30% of patients, objective responses in about 18%. Overall study results and limits: The best predictor of response was reported to be early blood T cell clone dynamics, with interferon-beta. Following radiotherapy plus ipilimumab, tumor-derived TCR clones expanded in the blood.

Patients in the study, people with chemo-refractory metastatic non-small-cell lung cancer, received focal radiation plus ipilimumab CTLA-4 blockade. Germline V gene lookup returns CDR1 MDHEN and CDR2 SYDVKM. This CDR3 has 14 residues. Trimming left V 2 bases short and J 10 bases short, with 15 bases between. TCRdb keeps only in-frame clones here, not all; method: immunoSEQ multiplex PCR. The repertoire holds 50,000 to 65,000 clones, more than 60% seen once, with about 4% in the top ten. With respect to this clone: Its antigen is unknown.

This chain uses TRBV28 with TRBJ1-5, with a tentative D call TRBD1 (5 bases). The TCR originated in a human donor with non-small cell lung cancer who had a partial response to radiotherapy plus ipilimumab. This material consisted of peripheral blood, taken from a patient treated with radiotherapy plus ipilimumab. The CDR3 region is CASSLPGRGVPQHF. The DNA of the CDR3 is TGTGCCAGCAGTTTACCCGGAAGGGGCGTCCCCCAGCATTTT. Filled out from reference TRBV28 and TRBJ1-5, the complete variable domain reads DVKVTQSSRYLVKRTGEKVFLECVQDMDHENMFWYRQDPGLGLRLIYFSYDVKMKEKGDIPEGYSVSREKKERFSLILESASTNQTSMYLCASSLPGRGVPQHFGDGTRLSIL.